This T cell receptor (beta chain) was obtained from a study of T cells after yellow fever vaccination. Regarding the study as a whole: FACS-sorted repertoires could contain abundant clonotypes contaminating from the bulk population.

This clonotype was picked up many times. Its antigen is not identified. Germline V gene lookup returns CDR1 SGHTA and CDR2 FQGNSA. The CDR3 runs to 14 residues. V was cut by 5 bases and J by 6 bases, with 17 bases left in between. TCRdb used MiXCR to reprocess the 5' RACE reads, holding one entry per CDR3 protein. The repertoire holds under 300,000 distinct CDR3 sequences, approximately 12% seen once, with roughly 0.5% in the top ten. This chain joins TRBV7-2 and TRBJ2-7; D gene unclear. The sample consisted of CD4+ T cells sorted from PBMCs, taken 45 days after the yellow fever booster vaccination. The sequence was obtained from a man aged 25-45 years who received the YFV17D yellow fever vaccine. The chain's CDR3 is CASSVHEIVLEQYF. The CDR3 bases are TGTGCCAGCAGCGTACACGAGATCGTTCTCGAGCAGTACTTC.